Included here is one TCR beta chain sequence, with context. This entry belongs to a study of T cell responses to AZD1222 COVID-19 vaccine. The method was immunoSEQ multiplex PCR; TCRdb's version includes in-frame clones alone and lacks a portion of them. This sample has roughly 40,000 clones, with about 92% found just once. The CDR3 has 16 amino acids. V dropped 6 bases and J dropped 0 bases, with 14 bases sitting between them. Germline values: CDR1 LNHDA, CDR2 SQIVND (reference sequence). The material sequenced was peripheral blood, taken 28 days after the second AZD1222 dose. The chain is built from TRBV19 and TRBJ2-2, with D tentatively TRBD1 (6 bases). The receptor was derived from an adult who received the AZD1222 COVID-19 vaccine. The CDR3 region is CASRTPGHANTGELFF. CDR3 nucleotide sequence: TGTGCCAGTAGAACTCCGGGACACGCGAACACCGGGGAGCTGTTTTTT. The variable domain in full, completed from reference TRBV19 and TRBJ2-2, reads DGGITQSPKYLFRKEGQNVTLSCEQNLNHDAMYWYRQDPGQGLRLIYYSQIVNDFQKGDIAEGYSVSREKKESFPLTVTSAQKNPTAFYLCASRTPGHANTGELFFGEGSRLTVL.